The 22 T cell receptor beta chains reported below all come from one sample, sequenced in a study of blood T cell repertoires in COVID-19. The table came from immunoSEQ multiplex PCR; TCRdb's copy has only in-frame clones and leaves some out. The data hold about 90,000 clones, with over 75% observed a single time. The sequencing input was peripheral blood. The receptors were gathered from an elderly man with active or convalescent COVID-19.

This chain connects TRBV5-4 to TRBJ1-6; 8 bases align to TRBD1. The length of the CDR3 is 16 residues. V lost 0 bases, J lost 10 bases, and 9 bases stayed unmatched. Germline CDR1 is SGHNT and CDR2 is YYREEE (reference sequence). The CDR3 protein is CASSLGGPDRESPLHF. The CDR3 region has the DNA TGTGCCAGCAGCTTGGGGGGGCCGGACAGGGAATCACCCCTCCACTTT.

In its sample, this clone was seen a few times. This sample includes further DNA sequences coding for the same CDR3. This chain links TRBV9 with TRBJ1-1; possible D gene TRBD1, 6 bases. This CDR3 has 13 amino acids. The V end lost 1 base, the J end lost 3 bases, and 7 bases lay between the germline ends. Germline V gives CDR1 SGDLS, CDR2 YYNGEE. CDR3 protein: CASSVSGDTEAFF. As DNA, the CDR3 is TGTGCCAGCAGCGTATCAGGGGACACTGAAGCTTTCTTT.

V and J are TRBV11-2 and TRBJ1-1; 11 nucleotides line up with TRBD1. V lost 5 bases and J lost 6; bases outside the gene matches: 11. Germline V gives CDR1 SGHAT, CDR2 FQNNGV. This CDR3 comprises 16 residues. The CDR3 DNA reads TGTGCCAGCAGCCAGGGGACAGGGGGGATAAGCGCTGAAGCTTTCTTT. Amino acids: CASSQGTGGISAEAFF.

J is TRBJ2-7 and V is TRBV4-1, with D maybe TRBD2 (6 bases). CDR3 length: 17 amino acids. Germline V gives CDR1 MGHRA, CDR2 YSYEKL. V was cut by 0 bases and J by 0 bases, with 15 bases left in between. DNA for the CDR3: TGCGCCAGCAGCCAAGATTACAGCGGGCGGAGCTCCTACGAGCAGTACTTC. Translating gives CASSQDYSGRSSYEQYF.

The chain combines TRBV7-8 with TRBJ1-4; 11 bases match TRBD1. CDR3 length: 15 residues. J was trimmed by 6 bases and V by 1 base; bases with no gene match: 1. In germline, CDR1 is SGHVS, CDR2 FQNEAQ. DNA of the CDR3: TGTGCCAGCAGCTTAGGGACAGGGGGCCATGAAAAACTGTTTTTT. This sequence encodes CASSLGTGGHEKLFF.

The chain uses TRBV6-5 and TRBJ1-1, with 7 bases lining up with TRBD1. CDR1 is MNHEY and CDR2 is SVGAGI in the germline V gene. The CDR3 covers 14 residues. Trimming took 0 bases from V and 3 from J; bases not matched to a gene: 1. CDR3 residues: CASSYSQGDTEAFF. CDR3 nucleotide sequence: TGTGCCAGCAGTTACTCGCAGGGGGACACTGAAGCTTTCTTT.

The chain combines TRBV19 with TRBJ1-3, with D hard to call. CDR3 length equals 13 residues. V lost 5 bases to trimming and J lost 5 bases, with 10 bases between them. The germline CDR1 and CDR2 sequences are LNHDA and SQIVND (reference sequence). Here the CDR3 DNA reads TGTGCCAGTAGTTGGGCAGATCGAAACACCATATATTTT. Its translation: CASSWADRNTIYF.

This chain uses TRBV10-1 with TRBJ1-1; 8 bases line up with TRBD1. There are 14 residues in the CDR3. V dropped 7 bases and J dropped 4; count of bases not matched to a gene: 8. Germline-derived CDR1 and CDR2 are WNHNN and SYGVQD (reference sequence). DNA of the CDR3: TGCGCCAGCATCTTCTACAGGGGGATCACTGAAGCTTTCTTT. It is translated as CASIFYRGITEAFF.

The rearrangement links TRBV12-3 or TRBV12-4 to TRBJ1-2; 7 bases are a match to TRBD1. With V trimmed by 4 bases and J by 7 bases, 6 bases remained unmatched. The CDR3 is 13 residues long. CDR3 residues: CASSWDSARGYTF. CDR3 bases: TGTGCCAGCAGTTGGGACAGCGCGCGTGGCTACACCTTC.

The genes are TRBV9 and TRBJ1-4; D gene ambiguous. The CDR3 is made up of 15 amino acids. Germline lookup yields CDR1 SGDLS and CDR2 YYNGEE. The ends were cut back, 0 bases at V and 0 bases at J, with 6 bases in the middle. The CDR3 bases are TGTGCCAGCAGCGTAGGGTCAGCAACTAATGAAAAACTGTTTTTT. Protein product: CASSVGSATNEKLFF. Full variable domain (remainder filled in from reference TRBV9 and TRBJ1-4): DSGVTQTPKHLITATGQRVTLRCSPRSGDLSVYWYQQSLDQGLQFLIQYYNGEERAKGNILERFSAQQFPDLHSELNLSSLELGDSALYFCASSVGSATNEKLFFGSGTQLSVL.

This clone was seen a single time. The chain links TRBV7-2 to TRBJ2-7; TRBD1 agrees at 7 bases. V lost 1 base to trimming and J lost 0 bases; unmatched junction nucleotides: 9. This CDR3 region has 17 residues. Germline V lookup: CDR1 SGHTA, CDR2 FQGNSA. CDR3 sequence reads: CASSLVASTGSSYEQYF. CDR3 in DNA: TGTGCCAGCAGCTTAGTCGCCTCGACAGGGAGCTCCTACGAGCAGTACTTC.

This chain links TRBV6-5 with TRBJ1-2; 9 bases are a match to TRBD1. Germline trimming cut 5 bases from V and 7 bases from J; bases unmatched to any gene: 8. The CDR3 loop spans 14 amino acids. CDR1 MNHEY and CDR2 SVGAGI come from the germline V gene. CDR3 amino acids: CASSITGGSTGYTF. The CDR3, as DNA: TGTGCCAGCAGTATAACAGGGGGCTCGACTGGCTACACCTTC.

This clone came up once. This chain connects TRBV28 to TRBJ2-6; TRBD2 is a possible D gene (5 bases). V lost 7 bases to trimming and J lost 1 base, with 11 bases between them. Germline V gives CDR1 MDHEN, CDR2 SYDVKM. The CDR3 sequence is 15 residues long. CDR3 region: CASKNPGSGANVLTF. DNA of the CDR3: TGTGCCAGCAAGAACCCGGGGTCTGGGGCCAACGTCCTGACTTTC.

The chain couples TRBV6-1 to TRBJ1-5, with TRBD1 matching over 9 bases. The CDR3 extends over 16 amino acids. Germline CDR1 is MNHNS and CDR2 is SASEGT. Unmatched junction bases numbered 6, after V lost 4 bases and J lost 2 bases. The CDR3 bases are TGTGCCAGCAGTGGACGACAGGGGGTGGGCAATCAGCCCCAGCATTTT. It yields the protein CASSGRQGVGNQPQHF.

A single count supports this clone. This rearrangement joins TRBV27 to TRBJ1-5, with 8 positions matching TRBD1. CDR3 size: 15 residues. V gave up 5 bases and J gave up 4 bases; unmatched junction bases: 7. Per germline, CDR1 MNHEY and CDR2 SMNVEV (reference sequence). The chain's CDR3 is CASSPADRGNQPQHF. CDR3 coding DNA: TGTGCCAGCAGTCCGGCTGACAGGGGAAATCAGCCCCAGCATTTT.

CDR3 loop: CSAIDRGFYYGYTF. Here the CDR3 DNA reads TGCAGTGCTATTGACAGGGGGTTTTACTATGGCTACACCTTC. J is TRBJ1-2 and V is TRBV20-1; TRBD1 matches at 9 bases. CDR1 and CDR2 from the germline V gene are DFQATT and SNEGSKA (reference sequence). With 4 bases clipped from V and 3 bases from J, the junction kept 6 bases outside the gene matches. The CDR3 is made up of 14 amino acids.

CDR3 amino acids: CASSLGAGPRAEKKTYEQYF. CDR3 sequence (DNA): TGTGCCAGCAGTTTGGGAGCTGGCCCGAGGGCAGAGAAAAAGACCTACGAGCAGTACTTC. V usage is TRBV27 and J usage is TRBJ2-7, with a weak D call TRBD2 (5 bases). The V end was cut by 3 bases, the J end by 2 bases, with 29 bases between. The germline CDR1 and CDR2 sequences are MNHEY and SMNVEV (reference sequence). This CDR3 comprises 20 residues.

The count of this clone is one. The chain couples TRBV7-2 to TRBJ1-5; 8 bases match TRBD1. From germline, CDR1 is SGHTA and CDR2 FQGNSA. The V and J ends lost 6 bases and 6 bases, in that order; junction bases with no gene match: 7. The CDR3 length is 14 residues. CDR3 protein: CASSPPGGPQPQHF. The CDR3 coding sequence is TGTGCCAGCAGTCCCCCAGGGGGCCCTCAGCCCCAGCATTTT.

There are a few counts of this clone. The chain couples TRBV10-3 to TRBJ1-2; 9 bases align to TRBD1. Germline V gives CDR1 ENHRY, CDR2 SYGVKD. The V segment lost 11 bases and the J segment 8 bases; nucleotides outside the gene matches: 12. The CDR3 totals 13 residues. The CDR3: CAVSGTGFDGYTF. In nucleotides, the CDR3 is TGTGCCGTGAGTGGGACAGGGTTTGACGGCTACACCTTC.

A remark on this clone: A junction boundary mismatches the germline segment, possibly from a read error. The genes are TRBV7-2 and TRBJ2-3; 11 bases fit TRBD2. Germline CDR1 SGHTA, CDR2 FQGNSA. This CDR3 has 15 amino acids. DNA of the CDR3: TGTGCCAGCAGCCTAGCGGGGGGATACACAGATACGCAGTATTTT. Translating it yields CASSLAGGYTDTQYF.

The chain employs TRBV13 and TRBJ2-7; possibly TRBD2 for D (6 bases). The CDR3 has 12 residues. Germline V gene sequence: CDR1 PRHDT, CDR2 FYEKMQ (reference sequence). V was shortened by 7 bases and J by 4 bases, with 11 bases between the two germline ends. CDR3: CASTYGGYEQYF. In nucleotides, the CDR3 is TGTGCCAGCACTTATGGGGGGTACGAGCAGTACTTC.

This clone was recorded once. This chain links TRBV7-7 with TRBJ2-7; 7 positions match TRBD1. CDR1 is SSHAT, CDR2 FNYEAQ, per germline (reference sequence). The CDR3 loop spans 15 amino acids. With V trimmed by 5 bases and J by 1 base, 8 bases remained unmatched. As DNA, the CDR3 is TGTGCCAGCAGCCCGGACAGGACGTCATCCTACGAGCAGTACTTC. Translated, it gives CASSPDRTSSYEQYF.